These T cell receptor beta chains were read from a single sample in a study of blood T cells in healthy people across ages. MiXCR, run by TCRdb on the 5' RACE reads, gives a single entry per CDR3 protein. Among under 2 million distinct CDR3 sequences listed, roughly 30% were seen once. Sequenced sample: blood. Receptors originate from a woman aged 25 to 39 in good health. Both conserved end residues are part of each CDR3. A D gene is named only where the DNA matches it firmly. Clone size appears in some rows only: once, few, many, or a class for an expanded clone.

>.|TRBV4-1|TRBJ1-5|.
CASSLLDDSNQPQHF
TGCGCCAGCAGCCTCTTGGACGATAGCAATCAGCCCCAGCATTTT
>TRBD1|TRBV20-1|TRBJ1-6|.
CSASALQGYNSPLHF
TGCAGTGCTAGTGCGTTACAGGGGTATAATTCACCCCTCCACTTT
>.|TRBV29-1|TRBJ1-5|.
CSVEMQVGQPQHF
TGCAGCGTTGAAATGCAGGTTGGTCAGCCCCAGCATTTT
>.|TRBV20-1|TRBJ2-5|few
CSARGRQETQYF
TGCAGTGCTAGGGGCAGACAAGAGACCCAGTACTTC
>TRBD2|TRBV20-1|TRBJ2-1|.
CSASANGLAGGLSYNEQFF
TGCAGTGCTAGTGCTAACGGGCTAGCGGGAGGCCTTTCATACAATGAGCAGTTCTTC
>TRBD2|TRBV5-1|TRBJ2-1|.
CASSFFPVGAGDRSKGHEQFF
TGCGCCAGCAGCTTTTTCCCAGTAGGGGCGGGAGATCGGTCTAAGGGACATGAGCAGTTCTTC
>TRBD2|TRBV4-1|TRBJ2-7|few
CASSVTGGLPDEQYF
TGCGCCAGCAGCGTTACGGGGGGTCTCCCGGACGAGCAGTACTTC
>TRBD2|TRBV9|TRBJ2-1|.
CASSAGGPGNEQFF
TGTGCCAGCTCAGCGGGGGGGCCCGGGAATGAGCAGTTCTTC
>.|TRBV12-3/TRBV12-4|TRBJ2-2|.
CASSSGGGELFF
TGTGCCAGCAGTTCTGGCGGCGGGGAGCTGTTTTTT
>TRBD2|TRBV2|TRBJ2-3|few
CASRASGGGDTQYF
TGTGCCAGCCGGGCTAGCGGGGGGGGAGATACGCAGTATTTT
>TRBD2|TRBV29-1|TRBJ2-5|many
CSVAGTSGMPQETQYF
TGCAGCGTTGCCGGGACTAGCGGTATGCCTCAAGAGACCCAGTACTTC
>.|TRBV10-2|TRBJ2-7|many
CASSPDVYEQYF
TGCGCCAGCAGTCCGGACGTCTACGAGCAGTACTTC
>TRBD1|TRBV24-1|TRBJ1-2|many
CATSERGTARGYTF
TGTGCCACCAGTGAGCGTGGGACAGCGAGGGGCTACACCTTC
>TRBD2|TRBV3-1|TRBJ2-2|few
CASRTSGRTGELFF
TGTGCCAGCCGGACTAGCGGGAGGACCGGGGAGCTGTTTTTT
>TRBD2|TRBV7-2|TRBJ2-1|.
CASSWTSGEYNEQFF
TGTGCCAGCAGCTGGACTAGCGGGGAATACAATGAGCAGTTCTTC
>.|TRBV4-1|TRBJ1-3|.
CASSQEGGSGNTIYF
TGCGCCAGCAGCCAAGAGGGTGGGTCTGGAAACACCATATATTTT
>TRBD1|TRBV7-9|TRBJ1-2|.
CASSPSRQGAGANYGYTF
TGTGCCAGCAGCCCCTCGCGGCAGGGGGCAGGAGCTAACTATGGCTACACCTTC
>.|TRBV20-1|TRBJ1-5|.
CSARDLAQGHQPQHF
TGCAGTGCTAGAGATTTAGCGCAGGGCCATCAGCCCCAGCATTTT
>TRBD1|TRBV13|TRBJ2-7|few
CASSLTGAQDEQYF
TGTGCCAGCAGCCTTACAGGGGCGCAGGACGAGCAGTACTTC
>TRBD1|TRBV12-3/TRBV12-4|TRBJ2-7|.
CASSSDRGRHEQYF
TGTGCCAGCAGTTCCGACAGGGGGCGACACGAGCAGTACTTC
>.|TRBV27|TRBJ2-3|.
CASSLGGWYPSTDTQYF
TGTGCCAGCAGCCTAGGTGGATGGTACCCTAGCACAGATACGCAGTATTTT
>.|TRBV5-1|TRBJ2-7|.
CASSTDGVGSYEQYF
TGCGCCAGCAGCACGGACGGTGTGGGGTCCTACGAGCAGTACTTC
>.|TRBV20-1|TRBJ2-7|few
CSARGRASYEQYF
TGCAGTGCGAGGGGACGGGCCTCCTACGAGCAGTACTTC
>.|TRBV6-5|TRBJ2-3|.
CASSYDRRGSTDTQYF
TGTGCCAGCAGTTACGACCGTCGGGGAAGCACAGATACGCAGTATTTT
>TRBD1|TRBV27|TRBJ1-2|.
CASSSVDRGYGYTF
TGTGCCAGCAGTTCCGTGGACAGGGGCTATGGCTACACCTTC
>.|TRBV4-1|TRBJ2-3|.
CASSYTNSDTQYF
TGCGCCAGCAGCTATACTAATTCGGATACGCAGTATTTT
>.|TRBV6-5|TRBJ2-7|.
CASSPGTPGSYEQYF
TGTGCCAGCAGTCCCGGGACACCGGGCTCCTACGAGCAGTACTTC
>.|TRBV7-2|TRBJ1-4|few
CASSLGTSEKRFF
TGTGCCAGCAGCCTCGGGACATCTGAAAAACGGTTTTTT
>.|TRBV5-1|TRBJ2-2|few
CASSLKTGELFF
TGCGCCAGCAGCTTGAAAACCGGGGAGCTGTTTTTT
>.|TRBV7-8|TRBJ2-1|.
CAGSYRGGPSTNEQFF
TGTGCCGGCAGCTACAGAGGGGGACCAAGCACAAATGAGCAGTTCTTC
>TRBD1|TRBV20-1|TRBJ1-5|.
CSARQGVGAQPQHF
TGCAGTGCCAGACAGGGGGTCGGCGCCCAGCCCCAGCATTTT
>.|TRBV14|TRBJ2-7|.
CASSQIRSYEQYF
TGTGCCAGCAGCCAAATAAGATCCTACGAGCAGTACTTC
>TRBD2|TRBV15|TRBJ2-1|few
CATSRRTSGSLNEQFF
TGTGCCACCAGCAGACGGACTAGCGGGAGCCTCAATGAGCAGTTCTTC
>TRBD1|TRBV7-9|TRBJ2-3|.
CASCNPGTGSTDTQYF
TGTGCCAGCTGTAACCCGGGGACAGGGTCGACAGATACGCAGTATTTT
>TRBD1|TRBV30|TRBJ2-5|.
CAWSVQGVYNEQYF
TGTGCCTGGAGTGTACAGGGGGTCTACAATGAGCAGTACTTC
>.|TRBV20-1|TRBJ1-1|.
CSVGVADGMYTEAFF
TGCAGCGTTGGGGTAGCAGACGGTATGTACACTGAAGCTTTCTTT
>.|TRBV7-9|TRBJ2-4|.
CATAAGLAKNIQYF
TGTGCCACCGCAGCGGGCCTAGCCAAAAACATTCAGTACTTC
>TRBD1|TRBV28|TRBJ2-7|.
CASSTTGTAYEQYF
TGTGCCAGCAGCACTACCGGGACAGCCTACGAGCAGTACTTC
>TRBD1|TRBV4-2|TRBJ2-7|.
CASSQVWGQGNEQYF
TGTGCCAGCAGCCAAGTTTGGGGACAGGGCAACGAGCAGTACTTC
>TRBD2|TRBV27|TRBJ2-5|many
CASRTGLAEETQYF
TGTGCCAGCAGAACAGGACTAGCGGAAGAGACCCAGTACTTC
>TRBD2|TRBV2|TRBJ2-7|many
CASSSVAGTRDYEQYF
TGTGCCAGCAGTTCGGTGGCCGGGACTAGGGACTACGAGCAGTACTTC
>TRBD2|TRBV5-1|TRBJ2-7|.
CASSPTRLAGRLSYYEQYF
TGCGCCAGCAGCCCGACCCGACTAGCGGGACGTCTTTCCTACTACGAGCAGTACTTC
>.|TRBV7-2|TRBJ2-3|.
CASSRSGWSDTQYF
TGTGCCAGCAGCCGAAGCGGGTGGTCAGATACGCAGTATTTT
>.|TRBV6-6|TRBJ2-7|.
CASTEGRTYEQYF
TGTGCCAGCACCGAAGGGAGGACCTACGAGCAGTACTTC
>.|TRBV20-1|TRBJ2-3|.
CSARDPQGDTQYF
TGCAGTGCTAGAGATCCACAGGGAGATACGCAGTATTTT
>TRBD1|TRBV5-1|TRBJ2-7|.
CASSTLDRGIYEQYF
TGCGCCAGCAGCACCCTTGACAGGGGAATCTACGAGCAGTACTTC